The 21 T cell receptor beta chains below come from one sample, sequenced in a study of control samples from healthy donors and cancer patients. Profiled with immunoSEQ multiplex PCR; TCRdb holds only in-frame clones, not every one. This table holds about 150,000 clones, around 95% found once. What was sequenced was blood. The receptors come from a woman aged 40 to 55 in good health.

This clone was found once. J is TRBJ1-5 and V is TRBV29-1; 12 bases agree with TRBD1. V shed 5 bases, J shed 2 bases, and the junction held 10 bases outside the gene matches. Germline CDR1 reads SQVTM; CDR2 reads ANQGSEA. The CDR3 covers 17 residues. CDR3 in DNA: TGCAGCGTTTCAACGGGACAGGGGGCTTGGGGCAATCAGCCCCAGCATTTT. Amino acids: CSVSTGQGAWGNQPQHF.

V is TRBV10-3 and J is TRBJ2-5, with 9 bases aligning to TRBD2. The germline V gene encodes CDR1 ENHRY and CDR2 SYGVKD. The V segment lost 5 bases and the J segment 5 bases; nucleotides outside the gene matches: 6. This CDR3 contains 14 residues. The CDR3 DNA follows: TGTGCCATCAGTAGCGGGAGGAGGGGGGAGACCCAGTACTTC. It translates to CAISSGRRGETQYF.

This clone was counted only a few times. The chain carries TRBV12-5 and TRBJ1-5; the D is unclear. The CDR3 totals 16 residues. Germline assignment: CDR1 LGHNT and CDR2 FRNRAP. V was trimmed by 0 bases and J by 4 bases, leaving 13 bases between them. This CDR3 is CASGLVVGMGNQPQHF. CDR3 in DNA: TGTGCTAGTGGTTTGGTAGTAGGGATGGGGAATCAGCCCCAGCATTTT.

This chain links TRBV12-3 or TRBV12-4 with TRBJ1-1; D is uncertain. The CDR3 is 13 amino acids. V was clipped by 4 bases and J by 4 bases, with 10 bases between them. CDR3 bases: TGTGCCAGCAGTTCGAGGACTGGCACTGAAGCTTTCTTT. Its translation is CASSSRTGTEAFF.

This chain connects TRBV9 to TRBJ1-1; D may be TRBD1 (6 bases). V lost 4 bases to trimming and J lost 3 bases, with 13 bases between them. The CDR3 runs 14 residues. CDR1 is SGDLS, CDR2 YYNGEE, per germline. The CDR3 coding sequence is TGTGCCAGCAGCCCCACAGGGCGACACACTGAAGCTTTCTTT. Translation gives CASSPTGRHTEAFF. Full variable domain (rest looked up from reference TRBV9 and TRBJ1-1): DSGVTQTPKHLITATGQRVTLRCSPRSGDLSVYWYQQSLDQGLQFLIQYYNGEERAKGNILERFSAQQFPDLHSELNLSSLELGDSALYFCASSPTGRHTEAFFGQGTRLTVV.

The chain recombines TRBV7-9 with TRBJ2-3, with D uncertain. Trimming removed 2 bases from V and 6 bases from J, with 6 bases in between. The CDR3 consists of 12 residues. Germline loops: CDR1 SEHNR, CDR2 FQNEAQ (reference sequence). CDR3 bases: TGTGCCAGCAGCTTACTATTGGATACGCAGTATTTT. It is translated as CASSLLLDTQYF.

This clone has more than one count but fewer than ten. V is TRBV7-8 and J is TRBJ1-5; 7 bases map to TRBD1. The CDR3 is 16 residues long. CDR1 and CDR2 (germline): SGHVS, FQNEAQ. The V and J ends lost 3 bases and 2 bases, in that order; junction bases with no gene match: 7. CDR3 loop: CASSFRQGVGNQPQHF. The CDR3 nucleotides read TGTGCCAGCAGCTTCCGGCAGGGGGTCGGCAATCAGCCCCAGCATTTT.

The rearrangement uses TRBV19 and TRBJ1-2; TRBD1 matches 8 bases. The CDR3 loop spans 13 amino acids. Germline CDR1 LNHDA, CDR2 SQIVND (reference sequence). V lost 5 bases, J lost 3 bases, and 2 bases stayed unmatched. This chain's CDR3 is CASSVDRDYGYTF. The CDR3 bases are TGTGCCAGTAGTGTGGACAGGGACTATGGCTACACCTTC.

CDR3 amino acids: CASNPGGQYNQPQHF. In DNA, the CDR3 is TGTGCCAGTAACCCCGGCGGGCAGTACAATCAGCCCCAGCATTTT. V gene TRBV19 combines with J gene TRBJ1-5; D gene ambiguous. V was clipped by 7 bases and J by 3 bases, with 16 bases between them. The germline V gene has CDR1 LNHDA and CDR2 SQIVND (reference sequence). The CDR3 is 15 residues long.

The CDR3 nucleotides are TGCAGCGTTGAAGGGCAGGGGAACACTGAAGCTTTCTTT. This gives the protein CSVEGQGNTEAFF. The V call is TRBV29-1, the J call TRBJ1-1; D may be TRBD1 (5 bases). This CDR3 has 13 amino acids. Germline V CDR1 and CDR2: SQVTM, ANQGSEA. The V end lost 1 base, the J end lost 1 base, and 7 bases lay between the germline ends.

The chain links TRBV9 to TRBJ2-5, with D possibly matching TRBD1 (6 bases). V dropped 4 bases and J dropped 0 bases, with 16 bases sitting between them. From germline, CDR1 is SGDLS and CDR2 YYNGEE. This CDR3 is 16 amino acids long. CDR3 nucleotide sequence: TGTGCCAGCAGCCCGCGGACAGATTTATACCAAGAGACCCAGTACTTC. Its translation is CASSPRTDLYQETQYF. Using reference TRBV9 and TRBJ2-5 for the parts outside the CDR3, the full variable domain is DSGVTQTPKHLITATGQRVTLRCSPRSGDLSVYWYQQSLDQGLQFLIQYYNGEERAKGNILERFSAQQFPDLHSELNLSSLELGDSALYFCASSPRTDLYQETQYFGPGTRLLVL.

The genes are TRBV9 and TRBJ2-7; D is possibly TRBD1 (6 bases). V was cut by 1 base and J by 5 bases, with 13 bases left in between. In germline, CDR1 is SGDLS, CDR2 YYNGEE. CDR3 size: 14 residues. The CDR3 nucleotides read TGTGCCAGCAGCGTAAATTCAGGACAGAACGAGCAGTACTTC. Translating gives CASSVNSGQNEQYF.

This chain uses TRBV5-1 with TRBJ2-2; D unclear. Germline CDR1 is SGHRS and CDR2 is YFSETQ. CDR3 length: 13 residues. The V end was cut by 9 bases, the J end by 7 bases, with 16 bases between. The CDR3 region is CATPGGAGGELFF. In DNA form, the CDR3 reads TGCGCCACCCCTGGTGGAGCTGGCGGGGAGCTGTTTTTT.

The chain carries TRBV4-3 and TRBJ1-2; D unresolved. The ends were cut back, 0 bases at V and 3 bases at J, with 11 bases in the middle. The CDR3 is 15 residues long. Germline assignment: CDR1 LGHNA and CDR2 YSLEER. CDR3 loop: CASSQDSQGYYGYTF. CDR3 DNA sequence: TGCGCCAGCAGCCAAGATTCCCAAGGGTACTATGGCTACACCTTC.

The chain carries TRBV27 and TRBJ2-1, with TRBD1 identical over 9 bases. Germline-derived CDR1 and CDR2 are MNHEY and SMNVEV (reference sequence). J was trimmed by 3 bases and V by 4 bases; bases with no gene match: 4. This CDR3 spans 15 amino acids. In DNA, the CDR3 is TGTGCCAGCAGTTGGGGACAGGGCCACTACAATGAGCAGTTCTTC. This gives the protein CASSWGQGHYNEQFF.

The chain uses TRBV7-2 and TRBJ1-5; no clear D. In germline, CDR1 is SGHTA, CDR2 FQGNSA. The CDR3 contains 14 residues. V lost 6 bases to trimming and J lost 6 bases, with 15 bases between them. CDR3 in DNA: TGTGCCAGCAGTCCTGGCCGGGTCGGTCAGCCCCAGCATTTT. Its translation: CASSPGRVGQPQHF.

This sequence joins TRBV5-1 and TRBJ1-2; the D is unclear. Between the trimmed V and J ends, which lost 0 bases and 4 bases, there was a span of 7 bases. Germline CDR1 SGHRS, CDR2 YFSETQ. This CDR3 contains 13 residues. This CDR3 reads CASSLAVGYGYTF. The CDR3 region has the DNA TGCGCCAGCAGCTTGGCCGTAGGCTATGGCTACACCTTC.

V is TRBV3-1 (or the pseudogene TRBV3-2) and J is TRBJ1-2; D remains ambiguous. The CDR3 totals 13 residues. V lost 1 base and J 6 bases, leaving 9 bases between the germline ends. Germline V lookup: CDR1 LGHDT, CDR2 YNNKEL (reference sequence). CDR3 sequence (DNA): TGTGCCAGCAGCCAAGGGGTGGTGCATGGCTACACCTTC. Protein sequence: CASSQGVVHGYTF.

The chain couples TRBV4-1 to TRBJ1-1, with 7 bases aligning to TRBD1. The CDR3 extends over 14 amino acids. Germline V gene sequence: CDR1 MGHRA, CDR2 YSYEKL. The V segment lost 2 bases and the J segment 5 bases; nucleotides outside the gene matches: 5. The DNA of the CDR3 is TGCGCCAGCAGCCAACGACAGGGTAGGACTGAAGCTTTCTTT. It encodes CASSQRQGRTEAFF.

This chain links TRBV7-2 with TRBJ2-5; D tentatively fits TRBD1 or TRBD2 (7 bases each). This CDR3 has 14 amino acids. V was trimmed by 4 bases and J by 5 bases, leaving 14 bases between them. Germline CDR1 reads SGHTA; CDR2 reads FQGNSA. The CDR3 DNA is TGTGCCAGCAGCTCAGGGGGGGCGCGGGAGACCCAGTACTTC. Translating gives CASSSGGARETQYF.

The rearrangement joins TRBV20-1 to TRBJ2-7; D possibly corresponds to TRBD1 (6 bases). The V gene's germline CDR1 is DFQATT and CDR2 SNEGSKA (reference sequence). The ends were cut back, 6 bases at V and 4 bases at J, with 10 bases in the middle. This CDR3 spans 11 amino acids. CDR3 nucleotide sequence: TGCAGTGCCACGGACAGATACGAGCAGTACTTC. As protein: CSATDRYEQYF.